This is a list of T cell receptor beta chains from one sample in a study of blood T cell repertoires in COVID-19. Sequencing was performed with immunoSEQ multiplex PCR; in TCRdb, only in-frame clones are kept and a portion is missing. The sample includes some 130,000 clones, 75% to 90% of them seen just once. The sample was peripheral blood. Receptors were obtained from a man in his 70s with acute or convalescent COVID-19. Both conserved end residues are part of each CDR3. D genes are given only for firm matches. Clone size is not always given. Where it is, it says once, few, many or a class for expanded clones.

clone size,V gene,J gene,D gene,CDR3 DNA,CDR3 protein
.,TRBV5-1,TRBJ1-1,TRBD1,TGCGCCAGCAGCTTGGTCGGGACAGGGATGAACACTGAAGCTTTCTTT,CASSLVGTGMNTEAFF
.,TRBV7-2,TRBJ1-3,TRBD1,TGTGCCAGCAGCTACAGGGGTTCCCTGGGAAACACCATATATTTT,CASSYRGSLGNTIYF
.,TRBV15,TRBJ1-1,.,TGTGCCACCAGCTCCGGCGGCAGGGTGAACACTGAAGCTTTCTTT,CATSSGGRVNTEAFF
.,TRBV11-2,TRBJ1-1,.,TGTGCCAGCAGCGCCCTAAGGGGGGGGCCGTCGAACACTGAAGCTTTCTTT,CASSALRGGPSNTEAFF
.,TRBV4-1,TRBJ1-4,TRBD1,TGCGCCAGCAGCCAAGACACCGGACCGCAGGGGGCAACTAATGAAAAACTGTTTTTT,CASSQDTGPQGATNEKLFF
.,TRBV20-1,TRBJ2-5,.,TGCAGTGCCCGGCAAGAGACCCAGTACTTC,CSARQETQYF
.,TRBV19,TRBJ1-6,.,TGTGCCAGTAGTGTTACGGGGGGCGTGAATTCACCCCTCCACTTT,CASSVTGGVNSPLHF
once,TRBV6-1,TRBJ1-2,.,TGTGCCAGCAGTGAATCGGGGTTTGCTAACTATGGCTACACCTTC,CASSESGFANYGYTF
once,TRBV7-2,TRBJ2-2,TRBD2,TGTGCCAGCAGCACCCTAGCGGGGGGGCCCGGGGAGCTGTTTTTT,CASSTLAGGPGELFF
.,TRBV3-1/TRBV3-2,TRBJ1-1,.,TGTGCCAGCAGCCAAGAACTTCTAGGGGGGAACACTGAAGCTTTCTTT,CASSQELLGGNTEAFF
.,TRBV30,TRBJ2-7,.,TGTGCCTGGAGCCTTCAGGGGGGCTCCTACGAGCAGTACTTC,CAWSLQGGSYEQYF
few,TRBV7-2,TRBJ2-3,.,TGTGCCAGCAGCTTAGGGCGGTACCTTAGCACAGATACGCAGTATTTT,CASSLGRYLSTDTQYF
.,TRBV2,TRBJ2-2,.,TGTGCCAGTTCAGAGCAGGGGATTCCCGGGGAGCTGTTTTTT,CASSEQGIPGELFF
.,TRBV5-1,TRBJ1-1,TRBD1,TGCGCCAGCAGCTGGCAGGGGGGCAGCACTGAAGCTTTCTTT,CASSWQGGSTEAFF
.,TRBV6-5,TRBJ2-2,TRBD1,TGTGCCAGCTCCACGGGACAGACGAACACCGGGGAGCTGTTTTTT,CASSTGQTNTGELFF
.,TRBV2,TRBJ1-5,TRBD1,TGTGCCAGCACCAGGGGACAGGGGAATCAGCCCCAGCATTTT,CASTRGQGNQPQHF
.,TRBV10-3,TRBJ1-1,TRBD1,TGTGCCATCAGTCGGACAGGGGGACTGAACACTGAAGCTTTCTTT,CAISRTGGLNTEAFF
.,TRBV7-7,TRBJ2-3,TRBD2,TGTGCTAGCAGCTTAGGGCTAGCGGAGACAGATACGCAGTATTTT,CASSLGLAETDTQYF